This TCR beta chain originates from a study of OX40 agonist ivuxolimab in advanced cancers. General study points: At 0.1 to 3.0 mg/kg and by week 6, clonal expansion occurred in CD4+ and CD8+ blood T cells. Low normalized clonal expansion also occurred in some nonresponding patients.

Germline V gives CDR1 MNHEY, CDR2 SVGAGI. CDR3 length: 15 amino acids. V lost 0 bases, J lost 0 bases, and 5 bases lay in between. Details on this clone: The antigen is not known.

TCRdb keeps only in-frame clones here, not all; method: immunoSEQ multiplex PCR. This sample has tens of thousands of clones, with around 90% found just once. This sequence joins TRBV6-5 and TRBJ1-4; D unclear. Sequenced material: CD4+ or CD8+ T cells sorted from blood, taken in a trial of the OX40 agonist ivuxolimab. The TCR originated in an adult with an advanced solid tumor such as melanoma, head and neck, liver or kidney cancer. CDR3 DNA: TGTGCCAGCAGTTACTCGAGGGCAACTAATGAAAAACTGTTTTTT. Its translation is CASSYSRATNEKLFF.